This T cell receptor (beta chain) is drawn from a study of T cell responses to AZD1222 COVID-19 vaccine. TCRdb keeps only in-frame clones here, not all; method: immunoSEQ multiplex PCR. The sample holds 100,000 or so clones, around nine tenths seen once. Comment on this clone: Its antigen remains unknown.

This CDR3 is 15 amino acids long. The germline CDR1 and CDR2 sequences are MDHEN and SYDVKM. V shed 3 bases and J shed 4 bases, with 15 bases lying between them. Broader study findings: White British donors predominated, females outnumbered males, and clonal diversity was possibly underestimated.

The clonotype was recovered from an adult who received the AZD1222 COVID-19 vaccine. The sample was peripheral blood, taken 28 days after the second AZD1222 dose. J is TRBJ1-2 and V is TRBV28; D may be TRBD1 (6 bases). In DNA, the CDR3 is TGTGCCAGCAGTTTCCAGGGGCGCGCCTCCTATGGCTACACCTTC. This encodes CASSFQGRASYGYTF.